Listed below are T cell receptor beta chains from one sample, sequenced in a study of Graves' ophthalmopathy and Graves' hyperthyroidism. TCRdb reprocessed the multiplex PCR reads with MiXCR, giving one entry per CDR3 protein. The sample holds approximately 700,000 distinct CDR3 sequences, about 41% seen once. The sample was peripheral blood. These receptors originate from an adult man with Graves' ophthalmopathy. The CDR3 runs from the conserved cysteine through the conserved F or W. A D gene is named only where the DNA matches it firmly. The size field is filled for only some rows; it gives once, few, many or a size class.

j_call	v_call	clone_size	d_call	cdr3_aa	cdr3_nt
TRBJ1-2	TRBV7-9	many	.	CASSPPDRANYGYTF	TGTGCCAGCAGTCCTCCGGACAGAGCTAACTATGGCTACACCTTC
TRBJ2-7	TRBV7-9	many	TRBD2	CASSLVAGGYYEQYF	TGTGCCAGCAGCTTAGTAGCGGGCGGTTACTACGAGCAGTACTTC
TRBJ1-6	TRBV10-3	many	.	CASSPSEGWNSPLHF	TGTGCCAGCAGTCCCAGTGAGGGGTGGAATTCACCCCTCCACTTT
TRBJ1-6	TRBV2	.	TRBD1	CASSVRGLSPLHF	TGTGCCAGCAGCGTCAGGGGGTTGTCACCCCTCCACTTT
TRBJ2-5	TRBV6-5	many	TRBD2	CASSTTSGGASNIF	TGTGCCAGCAGTACGACTAGCGGGGGGGCCTCGAACATCTTC
TRBJ1-5	TRBV11-1	.	TRBD1	CASSSDREDNQPQHF	TGTGCCAGCAGCTCGGACAGGGAGGACAATCAGCCCCAGCATTTT
TRBJ2-5	TRBV2	.	.	CANSAREVLNQPQYF	TGTGCCAACAGCGCCAGGGAGGTCCTCAATCAGCCCCAGTACTTC
TRBJ2-5	TRBV29-1	many	TRBD1	CSVTGTGAGGETQYF	TGCAGCGTGACCGGGACAGGGGCCGGCGGCGAGACCCAGTACTTC
TRBJ1-2	TRBV6-2/TRBV6-3	few	TRBD1	CASSYQTGARYGYTF	TGTGCCAGCAGTTACCAGACAGGGGCCCGCTATGGCTACACCTTC
TRBJ2-7	TRBV29-1	.	TRBD1	CSQDRVRYEQYF	TGCAGCCAGGACAGGGTACGCTACGAGCAGTACTTC
TRBJ2-5	TRBV10-3	many	TRBD1	CASISRGSETQYF	TGTGCCAGCATCAGCAGGGGGTCGGAGACCCAGTACTTC
TRBJ1-4	TRBV11-2	many	.	CASSSTEREKLFF	TGTGCCAGCAGCTCTACGGAGAGGGAAAAACTGTTTTTT
TRBJ2-7	TRBV12-3/TRBV12-4	many	TRBD1	CASSSTGVSYEQYF	TGTGCCAGCAGTTCCACAGGGGTCTCCTACGAGCAGTACTTC
TRBJ1-1	TRBV10-3	.	TRBD1	CASEGQGTEAFF	TGTGCCAGCGAGGGACAGGGCACTGAAGCTTTCTTT
TRBJ1-2	TRBV12-3/TRBV12-4	few	.	CASSPRGASEQTNYGYTF	TGTGCCAGCAGTCCGCGGGGGGCCAGCGAACAAACTAACTATGGCTACACCTTC
TRBJ1-2	TRBV7-9	many	.	CASSLAAGHYGYTF	TGTGCCAGCAGCTTAGCCGCGGGGCACTATGGCTACACCTTC
TRBJ2-2	TRBV10-3	.	TRBD2	CASSISGGVTGELFF	TGTGCCAGCAGTATTAGCGGGGGGGTCACCGGGGAGCTGTTTTTT
TRBJ2-7	TRBV7-9	.	.	CASSQGPGTNSYEQYF	TGCGCCAGCAGCCAAGGCCCCGGGACAAACTCCTACGAGCAGTACTTC
TRBJ1-1	TRBV5-4	many	TRBD1	CASSQDRGQGDTEAFF	TGTGCCAGCAGCCAGGACAGGGGGCAAGGTGACACTGAAGCTTTCTTT
TRBJ2-2	TRBV25-1	.	.	CASSLFTQLNTGELFF	TGTGCCAGCAGCTTGTTTACGCAGCTGAACACCGGGGAGCTGTTTTTT
TRBJ2-5	TRBV7-2	few	.	CASSQDLGGGETQYF	TGTGCCAGCAGCCAAGATTTGGGGGGTGGGGAGACCCAGTACTTC
TRBJ2-1	TRBV2	many	.	CASSEFVRTYNEQFF	TGTGCCAGCAGTGAGTTTGTCAGGACCTACAATGAGCAGTTCTTC
TRBJ1-6	TRBV7-8	.	TRBD1	CASSSQGGRGNSPLHF	TGTGCCAGCAGCTCTCAGGGGGGGCGGGGTAATTCACCCCTCCACTTT
TRBJ2-7	TRBV2	.	TRBD1	CASSERGQQYEQYF	TGTGCCAGCAGTGAGAGGGGGCAACAGTACGAGCAGTACTTC
TRBJ1-2	TRBV19	many	TRBD1	CASSRSGTGGSTTF	TGTGCCAGTAGCAGATCCGGGACAGGAGGGTCTACAACCTTC
TRBJ1-1	TRBV5-6	.	.	CASSWGDIEAFF	TGTGCCAGCAGCTGGGGGGACATTGAAGCTTTCTTT
TRBJ1-2	TRBV2	many	.	CASIPKGRARYTF	TGTGCCAGCATTCCTAAAGGGAGGGCACGCTACACCTTC
TRBJ2-7	TRBV9	.	TRBD1	CASSASDRVPSYEQYF	TGTGCCAGCAGCGCGTCCGACAGGGTCCCCTCCTACGAGCAGTACTTC
TRBJ1-1	TRBV14	.	.	CASSQVGGGGPEAFF	TGTGCCAGCAGCCAAGTGGGAGGGGGGGGCCCTGAAGCTTTCTTT
TRBJ1-3	TRBV2	.	TRBD1	CASSRLRDRGF	TGTGCCAGCAGTCGCCTACGGGACAGGGGGTTT
TRBJ1-2	TRBV10-3	.	.	CAISAEGYHYGYTF	TGTGCCATCAGTGCGGAGGGGTACCACTATGGCTACACCTTC
TRBJ1-1	TRBV20-1	.	.	CSARGQGGITEAFF	TGCAGTGCTAGGGGCCAGGGAGGAATAACTGAAGCTTTCTTT
TRBJ2-2	TRBV29-1	.	.	CSVYIRGVGTGELFF	TGCAGCGTGTACATTAGGGGAGTGGGCACCGGGGAGCTGTTTTTT
TRBJ1-1	TRBV20-1	once	.	CSASGISGFTEAFF	TGCAGTGCTAGTGGGATCAGCGGATTCACTGAAGCTTTCTTT
TRBJ1-2	TRBV2	many	TRBD1	CASSEQGADLDYGYTF	TGTGCCAGCAGTGAACAGGGGGCGGACTTGGACTATGGCTACACCTTC
TRBJ2-5	TRBV29-1	.	.	CSGTEFDNEQYF	TGCAGCGGGACAGAGTTCGACAATGAGCAGTACTTC
TRBJ1-3	TRBV19	many	.	CASSIALGNTIYF	TGTGCCAGTAGTATCGCACTAGGAAACACCATATATTTT
TRBJ1-1	TRBV5-1	many	.	CASMAGSEAFF	TGCGCCAGCATGGCGGGTAGTGAAGCTTTCTTT
TRBJ1-1	TRBV12-3/TRBV12-4	many	.	CASSLAGLEAFF	TGTGCCAGCAGTTTAGCGGGTCTCGAAGCTTTCTTT
TRBJ1-6	TRBV25-1	.	.	CARDRGREYNSPLHF	TGTGCTAGAGATCGGGGCAGGGAATATAATTCACCCCTCCACTTT
TRBJ1-2	TRBV7-6	.	TRBD1	CASSLSGGGGLINYGYTF	TGTGCCAGCAGCTTAAGCGGCGGAGGGGGCTTAATTAACTATGGCTACACCTTC
TRBJ2-7	TRBV4-1	many	.	CASSPTEASSYEQYF	TGCGCCAGCAGTCCAACGGAGGCAAGCTCCTACGAGCAGTACTTC
TRBJ2-7	TRBV7-9	many	TRBD2	CASSFARPGLAGGHYEQYF	TGTGCCAGCAGCTTTGCGCGGCCGGGACTAGCGGGAGGGCACTACGAGCAGTACTTC